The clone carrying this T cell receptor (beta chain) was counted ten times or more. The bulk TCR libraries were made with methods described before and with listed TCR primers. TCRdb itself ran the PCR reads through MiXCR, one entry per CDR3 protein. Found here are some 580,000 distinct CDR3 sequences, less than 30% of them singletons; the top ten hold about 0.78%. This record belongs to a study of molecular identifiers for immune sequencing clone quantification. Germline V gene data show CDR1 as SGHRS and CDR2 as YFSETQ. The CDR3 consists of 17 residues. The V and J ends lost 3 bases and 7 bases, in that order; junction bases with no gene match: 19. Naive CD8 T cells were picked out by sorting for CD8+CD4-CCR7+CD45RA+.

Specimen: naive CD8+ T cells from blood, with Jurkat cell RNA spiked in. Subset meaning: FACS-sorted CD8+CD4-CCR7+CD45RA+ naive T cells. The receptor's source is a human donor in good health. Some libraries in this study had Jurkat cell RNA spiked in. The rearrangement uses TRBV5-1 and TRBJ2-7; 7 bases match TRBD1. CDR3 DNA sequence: TGCGCCAGCAGCTCCCTCGACAGGGTTGGCCGGATCTGGGAGCAGTACTTC. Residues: CASSSLDRVGRIWEQYF.